What follows are 23 T cell receptor beta chains derived from one specimen sequenced in a study of response to subunit inactivated influenza vaccine. Each CDR3 protein is one row after TCRdb ran MiXCR on the RT-PCR reads. The top ten clones hold 26% of a sample with about 190,000 distinct CDR3 sequences, around 15% of them seen once. The source material was CD8+ T cells sorted from PBMCs, sampled roughly 5 days after vaccination. The origin of the receptors is a man in his fifties or sixties who received an inactivated influenza vaccine.

This chain connects TRBV3-1 to TRBJ1-2; tentative D call: TRBD1 (6 bases). This CDR3 contains 15 residues. Germline V gives CDR1 LGHDT, CDR2 YNNKEL (reference sequence). V lost 5 bases to trimming and J lost 4 bases, with 17 bases between them. CDR3 bases: TGTGCCAGCAGCGCTCCACAGGGTTGGGGCTATGGCTACACCTTC. As protein: CASSAPQGWGYGYTF. Complete variable domain (other parts from reference TRBV3-1 and TRBJ1-2): DTAVSQTPKYLVTQMGNDKSIKCEQNLGHDTMYWYKQDSKKFLKIMFSYNNKELIINETVPNRFSPKSPDKAHLNLHINSLELGDSAVYFCASSAPQGWGYGYTFGSGTRLTVV.

This sequence joins TRBV29-1 and TRBJ2-7, with D tentatively TRBD1 (5 bases). CDR1 is SQVTM, CDR2 ANQGSEA, per germline. Trimming shortened V by 1 base and J by 3 bases, and 10 bases separated the two germline ends. This CDR3 spans 13 amino acids. This CDR3 is CSVEVLDSYEQYF. CDR3 DNA: TGCAGCGTTGAAGTGCTTGACAGCTACGAGCAGTACTTC.

This sequence joins TRBV6-6 and TRBJ2-7; 7 positions agree with TRBD2. The CDR3 totals 12 residues. CDR1 is MNHNY and CDR2 is SVGAGI in the germline V gene (reference sequence). V was pared by 0 bases and J by 7 bases, with 0 bases of the junction left unmatched. DNA for the CDR3: TGTGCCAGCAGTTACTCGCGGGGGGAGCAGTACTTC. It encodes CASSYSRGEQYF.

The chain employs TRBV6-5 and TRBJ2-2, with 11 nucleotides matching TRBD1. This CDR3 region has 16 residues. Unmatched junction bases numbered 7, after V lost 2 bases and J lost 8 bases. CDR1 is MNHEY and CDR2 is SVGAGI in the germline V gene. This CDR3 reads CASSYGGTGGMGELFF. For the CDR3, the DNA is TGTGCCAGCAGTTACGGGGGGACAGGGGGAATGGGGGAGCTGTTTTTT.

This clonotype has a handful of counts. The chain links TRBV12-3 or TRBV12-4 to TRBJ2-7; D is unclear. The CDR3 contains 13 residues. Trimming removed 11 bases at V and 9 bases at J, with 23 bases between. CDR3 bases: TGTGCCCCGCGAAGTGGGTATTGTATCGGGCAGTACTTC. Its translation: CAPRSGYCIGQYF.

Only a few counts were recorded for this clonotype. The V and J genes are TRBV7-6 and TRBJ2-7; D may be TRBD1 (5 bases). Between the trimmed V and J ends, which lost 1 base and 5 bases, there was a span of 15 bases. This CDR3 has 15 residues. CDR1 and CDR2 (germline): SGHVS, FNYEAQ. In nucleotides, the CDR3 is TGTGCCAGCAGCTTAGACCTAGTGGCAGGGAACGAGCAGTACTTC. It yields the protein CASSLDLVAGNEQYF.

The chain couples TRBV28 to TRBJ2-1; 8 bases fit TRBD2. Germline CDR1 reads MDHEN; CDR2 reads SYDVKM. Trimming cost V 4 bases and J 13 bases; bases outside gene matches: 9. This CDR3 contains 13 residues. CDR3 DNA: TGTGCCAGCAGTTCTCCGGGAGGGCCGGTTCAGTTCTTC. This encodes CASSSPGGPVQFF.

This clonotype was seen only a few times. J is TRBJ2-7 and V is TRBV12-3 or TRBV12-4; 10 bases match TRBD1. V lost 4 bases, J lost 7 bases, and 10 bases stayed unmatched. There are 15 residues in the CDR3. CDR3 DNA sequence: TGTGCCAGCAGTTCACCGGGACAGGGGTTAGAGGAGCAGTACTTC. Protein product: CASSSPGQGLEEQYF.

In its sample, this clonotype was seen a few times. The chain employs TRBV11-2 and TRBJ2-3; no firm D call. Deletions cut 3 bases from V and 0 bases from J, with 10 bases between. The length of the CDR3 is 15 residues. The germline CDR1 and CDR2 sequences are SGHAT and FQNNGV. CDR3 DNA: TGTGCCAGCAGCTTGCGGTATGCTAGCACAGATACGCAGTATTTT. It translates to CASSLRYASTDTQYF. The full variable domain, its missing parts supplied by reference TRBV11-2 and TRBJ2-3, is EAGVAQSPRYKIIEKRQSVAFWCNPISGHATLYWYQQILGQGPKLLIQFQNNGVVDDSQLPKDRFSAERLKGVDSTLKIQPAKLEDSAVYLCASSLRYASTDTQYFGPGTRLTVL.

The chain joins TRBV20-1 to TRBJ2-2, with 8 bases lining up with TRBD1. The CDR3 has 16 amino acids. V lost 5 bases and J lost 0; bases outside the gene matches: 8. Germline assignment: CDR1 DFQATT and CDR2 SNEGSKA (reference sequence). The CDR3 loop is CSASGTGFSNTGELFF. DNA for the CDR3: TGCAGTGCTTCCGGGACAGGATTTTCGAACACCGGGGAGCTGTTTTTT.

In its sample, this clonotype was seen many times. The gene calls are TRBV7-9 and TRBJ2-1; 13 bases agree with TRBD2. Germline CDR1 and CDR2: SEHNR and FQNEAQ (reference sequence). With 5 bases clipped from V and 5 bases from J, the junction kept 6 bases outside the gene matches. CDR3 length: 16 amino acids. The CDR3 region has the DNA TGTGCCAGCAGCAGACTAGCGGGGGGACCAAACAATGAGCAGTTCTTC. This encodes CASSRLAGGPNNEQFF.

This rearrangement joins TRBV5-6 to TRBJ1-2; the D gene is possibly TRBD1 (6 bases). The ends were cut back, 3 bases at V and 4 bases at J, with 16 bases in the middle. In germline, CDR1 is SGHDT, CDR2 YYEEEE. CDR3 length equals 15 residues. The CDR3 DNA sequence: TGTGCCAGCAGCTCTATGACAGGAATGATCTATGGCTACACCTTC. Translation: CASSSMTGMIYGYTF. The whole variable domain, filled in from reference TRBV5-6 and TRBJ1-2, reads DAGVTQSPTHLIKTRGQQVTLRCSPKSGHDTVSWYQQALGQGPQFIFQYYEEEERQRGNFPDRFSGHQFPNYSSELNVNALLLGDSALYLCASSSMTGMIYGYTFGSGTRLTVV.

This chain connects TRBV24-1 to TRBJ2-2; D possibly corresponds to TRBD2 (7 bases). The CDR3 consists of 19 residues. Per the germline V gene, CDR1 is KGHDR and CDR2 is SFDVKD. The V end lost 5 bases, the J end lost 1 base, and 22 bases lay between the germline ends. CDR3 residues: CATSVNGPSGTRNTGELFF. The CDR3, as DNA: TGTGCCACCAGTGTAAACGGCCCGAGCGGGACAAGGAACACCGGGGAGCTGTTTTTT.

The rearrangement links TRBV10-3 to TRBJ2-1; 12 bases line up with TRBD2. The trim removed 6 bases at V and 8 bases at J, leaving 5 bases unmatched. This CDR3 has 14 residues. CDR1 is ENHRY and CDR2 is SYGVKD in the germline V gene. For the CDR3, the DNA is TGTGCCATCAGGGAGACTAGCGGGAGCTATGAGCAGTTCTTC. Protein product: CAIRETSGSYEQFF.

The V and J genes are TRBV2 and TRBJ2-1; 14 bases fit TRBD2. Germline V CDR1 and CDR2: SNHLY, FYNNEI. The V gene end was trimmed by 7 bases and the J gene end by 8 bases; junction bases not matched to a gene: 7. CDR3 length equals 15 residues. The CDR3 DNA reads TGTGCCAGCAAAGGGACTAGCGGGAGAAAAGATGAGCAGTTCTTC. Translating gives CASKGTSGRKDEQFF.

This clonotype occurred a few times. The chain uses TRBV12-3 or TRBV12-4 and TRBJ2-1, with TRBD2 matching over 7 bases. Trimming took 10 bases from V and 5 from J; bases not matched to a gene: 11. The length of the CDR3 is 14 residues. This chain's CDR3 is CATGREGKNNEQFF. CDR3 DNA: TGTGCCACGGGGAGGGAGGGGAAGAACAATGAGCAGTTCTTC.

In its sample, this clonotype was seen a few times. This sequence joins TRBV12-3 or TRBV12-4 and TRBJ2-5; D not resolved. The CDR3 extends over 15 amino acids. V was clipped by 1 base and J by 1 base, with 10 bases between them. The CDR3 loop is CASSLGWGFQETQYF. Written as DNA, the CDR3 is TGTGCCAGCAGTTTAGGTTGGGGATTCCAAGAGACCCAGTACTTC.

This chain joins TRBV30 and TRBJ2-7, with 8 bases that match TRBD1. CDR1 and CDR2 from the germline V gene are GTSNPN and SVGIG (reference sequence). The CDR3 has 13 amino acids. Trimming cost V 2 bases and J 1 base; bases outside gene matches: 1. CDR3 in amino acids: CAWSTGGSYEQYF. The CDR3 coding sequence is TGTGCCTGGAGTACAGGGGGTTCCTACGAGCAGTACTTC.

The chain is built from TRBV5-5 and TRBJ2-2; no firm D call. The V end lost 5 bases, the J end lost 2 bases, and 7 bases lay between the germline ends. CDR3 length equals 13 residues. CDR1 SGHKS and CDR2 YYEKEE come from the germline V gene (reference sequence). Here the CDR3 reads CASSLHNTGELFF. CDR3 bases: TGTGCCAGCAGTTTACACAACACCGGGGAGCTGTTTTTT.

This clonotype has at least ten counts. The rearrangement uses TRBV12-3 or TRBV12-4 and TRBJ2-7; D unresolved. The length of the CDR3 is 15 residues. V lost 3 bases, J lost 0 bases, and 12 bases lay in between. CDR3 nucleotides: TGTGCCAGCAGTTTCTCGGACGCTGGCTCCTACGAGCAGTACTTC. Translated: CASSFSDAGSYEQYF.

The J gene is TRBJ2-3, the V gene TRBV4-3; a possible D gene is TRBD1 (5 bases). The CDR3 has 16 amino acids. Trimming removed 2 bases from V and 0 bases from J, with 12 bases in between. The germline V gene has CDR1 LGHNA and CDR2 YSLEER. The CDR3 is CASSQWGGPSTDTQYF. In DNA, the CDR3 is TGCGCCAGCAGCCAATGGGGCGGACCTAGCACAGATACGCAGTATTTT.

CDR3 sequence reads: CSAKIKGTGAREQYF. The CDR3 DNA sequence: TGCAGTGCTAAGATAAAGGGGACAGGGGCGCGAGAGCAGTACTTC. The rearrangement links TRBV20-1 to TRBJ2-7, with 10 bases matching TRBD1. This CDR3 region has 15 residues. CDR1 is DFQATT, CDR2 SNEGSKA, per germline (reference sequence). V shed 4 bases, J shed 7 bases, and the junction held 13 bases outside the gene matches.

Concerning this clonotype: A much more abundant neighbour one base away suggests this may be a read error. V gene TRBV7-9 combines with J gene TRBJ2-1; a weak D match, TRBD1 (6 bases). Per germline, CDR1 SEHNR and CDR2 FQNEAQ (reference sequence). V lost 1 base and J lost 6, with 13 bases in between. This CDR3 region has 15 residues. The CDR3 loop reads CASSLGETGSNEQFF. The CDR3, as DNA: TGTGCCAGCAGCTTAGGGGAAACAGGGAGCAATGAGCAGTTCTTC. Variable domain in full (rest from reference TRBV7-9 and TRBJ2-1): DTGVSQNPRHKITKRGQNVTFRCDPISEHNRLYWYRQTLGQGPEFLTYFQNEAQLEKSRLLSDRFSAERPKGSFSTLEIQRTEQGDSAMYLCASSLGETGSNEQFFGPGTRLTVL.